This TCR beta chain originates from a study of shared clonotypes between healthy human individuals. The germline V and J ends were trimmed by 2 bases and 0 bases, with 11 bases remaining between them. Germline CDR1 is SGHTA and CDR2 is FQGTGA. CDR3 length: 16 residues. The data were produced by immunoSEQ multiplex PCR, yet TCRdb's version contains in-frame clones alone and is incomplete. The sample lists around 430,000 clones; about four fifths were seen once. The receptor was derived from a woman aged 40 to 55 in good health. Some clones in this sample may be carry-over from other donors' samples. The sample comprised PBMCs. The J gene is TRBJ1-3, the V gene TRBV7-3; D gene unclear. As DNA, the CDR3 is TGTGCCAGCAGCTTAGGGCCAGGAATCTCTGGAAACACCATATATTTT. As protein: CASSLGPGISGNTIYF. The full variable domain, completed using reference TRBV7-3 and TRBJ1-3, is GAGVSQTPSNKVTEKGKYVELRCDPISGHTALYWYRQSLGQGPEFLIYFQGTGAADDSGLPNDRFFAVRPEGSVSTLKIQRTERGDSAVYLCASSLGPGISGNTIYFGEGSWLTVV.